A selection of T cell receptor beta chains follows, all from one sample in a study of OX40 agonist ivuxolimab in advanced cancers. TCRdb keeps only in-frame clones here, not all; method: immunoSEQ multiplex PCR. The data contain about 50,000 clones, 84% of them singletons. The sequences come from CD4+ or CD8+ T cells sorted from blood, collected in a trial of the OX40 agonist ivuxolimab. The receptors were sampled from an adult with an advanced solid tumor such as melanoma, head and neck, liver or kidney cancer. Each CDR3 is given with its conserved first and last residue. The D gene is left open where the match is weak. Only some rows state a clone size, as once, few, many or a class for expanded clones.

clone_size j_call d_call v_call cdr3_aa cdr3_nt
. TRBJ1-2 . TRBV6-5 CASSREQSPYGYTF TGTGCCAGCAGCCGAGAGCAGTCCCCCTATGGCTACACCTTC
. TRBJ2-1 . TRBV18 CASSQMPGTDNEQFF TGTGCCAGCTCACAAATGCCAGGGACGGACAATGAGCAGTTCTTC
. TRBJ2-7 . TRBV19 CASSIDISAGTYEQYF TGTGCCAGTAGTATAGATATAAGTGCGGGAACCTACGAGCAGTACTTC
. TRBJ2-3 TRBD2 TRBV25-1 CASSDASGSTDTQYF TGTGCCAGCAGTGATGCTAGCGGGAGTACAGATACGCAGTATTTT
. TRBJ1-3 . TRBV7-2 CASSLLVRPLRGNTIYF TGTGCCAGCAGCTTGCTGGTACGTCCTCTGCGGGGAAACACCATATATTTT
. TRBJ1-4 . TRBV5-5 CASSLVGQYEKLFF TGTGCCAGCAGCTTGGTGGGCCAATATGAAAAACTGTTTTTT
. TRBJ1-1 TRBD1 TRBV5-4 CASSSRGRVNTEAFF TGTGCCAGCAGCTCCAGGGGGCGGGTAAACACTGAAGCTTTCTTT
. TRBJ1-2 . TRBV28 CASSSLMRTLNYGYTF TGTGCCAGCAGTTCACTAATGCGGACCCTGAACTATGGCTACACCTTC
. TRBJ2-1 TRBD1 TRBV4-3 CASSPRRTGGPYNEQFF TGCGCCAGCAGCCCCCGGAGGACAGGGGGACCCTACAATGAGCAGTTCTTC
. TRBJ2-7 . TRBV5-1 CASSLQQGEQYF TGCGCCAGCAGCCTGCAACAGGGCGAGCAGTACTTC
. TRBJ2-3 TRBD2 TRBV6-5 CASRVAGDTDTQYF TGTGCCAGCAGAGTAGCGGGAGACACAGATACGCAGTATTTT
. TRBJ1-2 TRBD1 TRBV14 CASSQVTGGIYGYTF TGTGCCAGCAGCCAAGTAACAGGGGGCATCTATGGCTACACCTTC
. TRBJ2-2 . TRBV28 CASSQLVQGWDTGELFF TGTGCCAGCAGCCAACTGGTCCAGGGATGGGACACCGGGGAGCTGTTTTTT
. TRBJ2-5 TRBD1 TRBV7-7 CASSSDRGRETQYF TGTGCCAGCAGCTCGGACAGGGGGCGGGAGACCCAGTACTTC
few TRBJ1-5 . TRBV19 CASSIIGRENQPQHF TGTGCCAGTAGTATAATCGGGAGGGAGAATCAGCCCCAGCATTTT
. TRBJ2-7 . TRBV5-4 CAVRSRSTTPPQAYEQYF TGTGCCGTAAGATCCCGGTCCACGACTCCTCCGCAGGCCTACGAGCAGTACTTC
. TRBJ2-4 . TRBV6-1 CASSDILAGKSGIQYF TGTGCCAGCAGTGACATACTCGCGGGGAAGAGTGGCATTCAGTACTTC
. TRBJ2-3 . TRBV4-2 CASSQGGSLTDTQYF TGTGCCAGCAGCCAAGGTGGCTCCCTCACAGATACGCAGTATTTT
. TRBJ2-6 . TRBV4-3 CASSQFQENSGANVLTF TGCGCCAGCAGCCAATTTCAGGAAAACTCTGGGGCCAACGTCCTGACTTTC
. TRBJ2-2 . TRBV11-2 CASSTQTGRPGELFF TGTGCCAGCAGCACCCAGACAGGGAGGCCCGGGGAGCTGTTTTTT
. TRBJ2-5 . TRBV7-7 CASSLDREETQYF TGTGCCAGCAGCTTAGACAGGGAAGAGACCCAGTACTTC
. TRBJ2-1 . TRBV6-6 CASSSRRISREQFF TGTGCCAGCAGTTCTCGCCGGATCAGTCGTGAGCAGTTCTTC
. TRBJ1-2 . TRBV19 CASSIMRGLYGYTF TGTGCCAGTAGTATCATGCGGGGGCTCTATGGCTACACCTTC
. TRBJ2-1 . TRBV5-6 CASSLEGEYNEQFF TGTGCCAGCAGCTTGGAGGGGGAATACAATGAGCAGTTCTTC
few TRBJ1-5 TRBD1 TRBV19 CASSDRGIQPQHF TGTGCCAGTTCGGACAGGGGAATTCAGCCCCAGCATTTT
. TRBJ2-7 . TRBV2 CASNPDRSTYEQYF TGTGCCAGCAATCCCGACAGGAGCACCTACGAGCAGTACTTC
. TRBJ2-3 TRBD2 TRBV28 CASSPFRQDGRREASLADTQYF TGTGCCAGCAGTCCTTTCAGACAAGATGGACGGCGGGAGGCAAGTTTGGCAGATACGCAGTATTTT
. TRBJ2-1 TRBD2 TRBV6-1 CATDGGRNYNEQFF TGTGCCACCGACGGCGGGAGGAATTACAATGAGCAGTTCTTC
. TRBJ2-5 TRBD2 TRBV25-1 CAAAQRRGGGSQETQYF TGTGCTGCAGCTCAGAGGAGGGGCGGCGGGAGCCAAGAGACCCAGTACTTC
. TRBJ1-2 . TRBV20-1 CSAQWDGGYTF TGCAGTGCTCAGTGGGATGGAGGCTACACCTTC
. TRBJ2-3 TRBD2 TRBV15 CATSREGAGEGDTQYF TGTGCCACCAGCAGAGAGGGCGCGGGAGAAGGAGATACGCAGTATTTT
. TRBJ1-5 . TRBV19 CASSIEAGFNQPQHF TGTGCCAGTAGTATAGAAGCAGGGTTCAATCAGCCCCAGCATTTT
. TRBJ1-4 TRBD1 TRBV5-5 CASSPGTGSNEKLFF TGTGCCAGCAGCCCCGGGACAGGGTCCAATGAAAAACTGTTTTTT
once TRBJ1-2 . TRBV6-1 CASSEVFGEDYGYTF TGTGCCAGCAGTGAAGTTTTCGGCGAGGACTATGGCTACACCTTC
. TRBJ2-2 TRBD2 TRBV19 CATSNERGAGELFF TGTGCCACTAGTAACGAGCGGGGCGCCGGGGAGCTGTTTTTT
few TRBJ2-5 TRBD1 TRBV27 CASSHYRTGAQETQYF TGTGCCAGCAGTCATTATAGGACAGGGGCGCAAGAGACCCAGTACTTC
. TRBJ2-7 TRBD1 TRBV6-1 CASSSRGNYEQYF TGTGCCAGCAGCTCCAGGGGGAACTACGAGCAGTACTTC
. TRBJ2-1 TRBD2 TRBV7-9 CASSSGLAGYNEQFF TGTGCCAGCAGCTCGGGACTAGCGGGGTACAATGAGCAGTTCTTC
. TRBJ1-2 . TRBV6-1 CATRPKGAGPGYTF TGTGCCACACGCCCGAAAGGCGCAGGACCTGGCTACACCTTC
. TRBJ2-2 . TRBV5-1 CASRSTGGYTGELFF TGCGCCAGCAGGTCGACAGGAGGATACACCGGGGAGCTGTTTTTT
. TRBJ2-2 . TRBV7-2 CASSFSPFRGRPGELFF TGTGCCAGCAGCTTCTCGCCATTTCGGGGGAGGCCCGGGGAGCTGTTTTTT